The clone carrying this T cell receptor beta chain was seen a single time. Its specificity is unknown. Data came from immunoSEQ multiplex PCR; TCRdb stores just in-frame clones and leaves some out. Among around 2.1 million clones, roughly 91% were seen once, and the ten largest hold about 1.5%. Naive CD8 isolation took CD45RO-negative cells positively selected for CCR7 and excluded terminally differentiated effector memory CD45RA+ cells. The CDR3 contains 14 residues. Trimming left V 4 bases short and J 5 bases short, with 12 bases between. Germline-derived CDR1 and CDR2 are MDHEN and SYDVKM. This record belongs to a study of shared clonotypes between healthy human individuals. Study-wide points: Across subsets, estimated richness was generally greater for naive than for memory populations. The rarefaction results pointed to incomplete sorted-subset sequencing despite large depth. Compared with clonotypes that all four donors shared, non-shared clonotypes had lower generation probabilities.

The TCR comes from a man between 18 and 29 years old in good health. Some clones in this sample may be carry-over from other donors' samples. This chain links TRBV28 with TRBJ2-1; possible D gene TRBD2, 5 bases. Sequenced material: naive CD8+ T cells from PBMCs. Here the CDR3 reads CASSSGLENNEQFF. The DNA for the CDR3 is TGTGCCAGCAGTTCCGGACTGGAAAACAATGAGCAGTTCTTC. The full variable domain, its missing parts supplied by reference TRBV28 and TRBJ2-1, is DVKVTQSSRYLVKRTGEKVFLECVQDMDHENMFWYRQDPGLGLRLIYFSYDVKMKEKGDIPEGYSVSREKKERFSLILESASTNQTSMYLCASSSGLENNEQFFGPGTRLTVL.